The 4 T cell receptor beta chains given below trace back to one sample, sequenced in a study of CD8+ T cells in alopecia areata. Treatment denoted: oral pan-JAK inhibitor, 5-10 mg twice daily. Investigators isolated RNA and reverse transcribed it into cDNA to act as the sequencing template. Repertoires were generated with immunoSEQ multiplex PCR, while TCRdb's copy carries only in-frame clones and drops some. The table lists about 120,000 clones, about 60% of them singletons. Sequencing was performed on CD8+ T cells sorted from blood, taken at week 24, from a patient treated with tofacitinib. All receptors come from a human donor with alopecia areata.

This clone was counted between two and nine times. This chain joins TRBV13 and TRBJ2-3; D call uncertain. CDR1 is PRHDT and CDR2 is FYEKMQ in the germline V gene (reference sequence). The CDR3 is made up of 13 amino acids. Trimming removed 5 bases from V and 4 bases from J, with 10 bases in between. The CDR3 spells CASSPQRADTQYF. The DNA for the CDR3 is TGTGCCAGCAGCCCGCAGAGAGCAGATACGCAGTATTTT.

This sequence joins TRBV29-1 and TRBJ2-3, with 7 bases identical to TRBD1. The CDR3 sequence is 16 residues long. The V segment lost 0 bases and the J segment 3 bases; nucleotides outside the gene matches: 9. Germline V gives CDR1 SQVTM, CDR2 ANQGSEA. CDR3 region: CSVEDYGDRATDTQYF. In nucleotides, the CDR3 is TGCAGCGTTGAAGATTATGGGGACAGAGCGACAGATACGCAGTATTTT.

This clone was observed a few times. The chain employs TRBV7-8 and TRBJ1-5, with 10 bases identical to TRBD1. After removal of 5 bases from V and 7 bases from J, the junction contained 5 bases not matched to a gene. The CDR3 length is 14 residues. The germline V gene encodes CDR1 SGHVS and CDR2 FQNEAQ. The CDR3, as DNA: TGTGCCAGCAGCCCGACAGGGGGCGGACAGCCCCAGCATTTT. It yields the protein CASSPTGGGQPQHF.

This CDR3 is CASSVGGRVNEQFF. CDR3 bases: TGTGCCAGCAGCGTAGGCGGCAGGGTGAATGAGCAGTTCTTC. J is TRBJ2-1 and V is TRBV7-9; D is possibly TRBD1 (5 bases). The CDR3 contains 14 residues. Germline CDR1 is SEHNR and CDR2 is FQNEAQ (reference sequence). Trimming pared 5 bases from V and 7 bases from J, leaving 15 bases between. The full variable domain, completed using reference TRBV7-9 and TRBJ2-1, is DTGVSQNPRHKITKRGQNVTFRCDPISEHNRLYWYRQTLGQGPEFLTYFQNEAQLEKSRLLSDRFSAERPKGSFSTLEIQRTEQGDSAMYLCASSVGGRVNEQFFGPGTRLTVL.